This T cell receptor beta chain was found in a study of response to subunit inactivated influenza vaccine. Trimming took off 6 bases at V and 4 bases at J, with 21 bases between the two ends. The germline V gene encodes CDR1 SQVTM and CDR2 ANQGSEA. The CDR3 extends over 15 amino acids. In TCRdb, the RT-PCR reads were re-called with MiXCR into one record per CDR3 protein. In the table there are around 580,000 distinct CDR3 sequences, less than 15% of which are singletons. Whole-study results and caveats: Each seasonal flu vaccination may recruit only limited new T cells, authors suggested.

This clonotype appeared many times. Its antigen is as yet unknown. This clonotype was obtained from a man in his fifties or sixties who received an inactivated influenza vaccine. J is TRBJ2-5 and V is TRBV29-1; either TRBD1 or TRBD2 may supply D (5 bases each). The material sequenced was PBMCs from blood, taken 12 days after vaccination. CDR3 DNA: TGCAGCGTGGGGGAAGGGTACATTGCGGGAGAGACCCAGTACTTC. It yields the protein CSVGEGYIAGETQYF.